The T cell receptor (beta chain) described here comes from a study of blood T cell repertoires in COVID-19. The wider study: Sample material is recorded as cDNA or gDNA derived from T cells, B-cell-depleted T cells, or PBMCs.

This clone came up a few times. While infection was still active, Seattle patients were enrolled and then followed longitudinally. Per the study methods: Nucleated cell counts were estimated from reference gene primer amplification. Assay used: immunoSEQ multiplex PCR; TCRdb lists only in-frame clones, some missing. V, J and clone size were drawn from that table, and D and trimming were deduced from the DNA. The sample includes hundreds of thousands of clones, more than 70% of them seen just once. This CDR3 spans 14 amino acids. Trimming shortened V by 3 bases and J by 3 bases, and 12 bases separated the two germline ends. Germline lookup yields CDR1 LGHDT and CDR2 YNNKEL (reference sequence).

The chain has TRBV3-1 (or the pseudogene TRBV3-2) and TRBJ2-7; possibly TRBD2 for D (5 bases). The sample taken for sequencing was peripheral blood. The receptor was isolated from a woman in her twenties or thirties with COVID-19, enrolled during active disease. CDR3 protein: CASSQFREGYEQYF. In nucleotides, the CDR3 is TGTGCCAGCAGCCAGTTTAGAGAGGGCTACGAGCAGTACTTC.